These 28 T cell receptor beta chains share one sample of origin, sequenced in a study of T cells in localized non-small cell lung cancer. Assay: immunoSEQ multiplex PCR; the TCRdb copy retains only in-frame clones and omits some. The sample has tens of thousands of clones, about 88% seen once. This material consisted of peripheral blood, taken before any cancer treatment. These receptors were taken from a woman between 18 and 49 years old with stage III lung adenocarcinoma.

In this sample, this clone turned up a few times. The chain links TRBV5-5 to TRBJ1-6; maybe TRBD1 (5 bases). The CDR3 has 15 amino acids. V lost 2 bases, J lost 7 bases, and 13 bases lay in between. Germline V lookup: CDR1 SGHKS, CDR2 YYEKEE (reference sequence). CDR3 bases: TGTGCCAGCAGCTTTACCGGGACCCAAAATTCACCCCTCCACTTT. Translated: CASSFTGTQNSPLHF.

V and J are TRBV13 and TRBJ2-7; tentative D call: TRBD1 (6 bases). The V end was cut by 3 bases, the J end by 4 bases, with 13 bases between. The germline CDR1 and CDR2 sequences are PRHDT and FYEKMQ (reference sequence). The CDR3 is made up of 14 amino acids. The CDR3 coding sequence is TGTGCCAGCAGCTTGGGCAGGGGATATTACGAGCAGTACTTC. Encoded protein: CASSLGRGYYEQYF.

This sequence joins TRBV5-8 and TRBJ2-5, with 7 bases identical to TRBD1. The CDR3 length is 14 residues. The V gene end was trimmed by 0 bases and the J gene end by 5 bases; junction bases not matched to a gene: 4. Germline loops: CDR1 SGHTS, CDR2 YDEGEE. The CDR3 protein is CASSLGGGRETQYF. The CDR3 bases are TGTGCCAGCAGCTTGGGAGGGGGCCGGGAGACCCAGTACTTC.

The rearrangement uses TRBV5-1 and TRBJ1-5; maybe TRBD1 (6 bases). Germline CDR1 reads SGHRS; CDR2 reads YFSETQ. The CDR3 sequence is 15 residues long. Trimming cost V 2 bases and J 1 base, with 10 bases left between them. The CDR3 reads CASSLSGGSNQPQHF. The CDR3 bases are TGCGCCAGCAGCTTATCGGGGGGCAGCAATCAGCCCCAGCATTTT.

This clone has a handful of counts. A junction boundary mismatches the germline segment, possibly from a read error. This sequence joins TRBV11-2 and TRBJ1-2; D unclear. The CDR3 sequence is 12 residues long. Germline CDR1 SGHAT, CDR2 FQNNGV. The CDR3 here is CASSLDFGLDAF. The CDR3 nucleotides read TGTGCCAGCAGCTTAGATTTCGGCCTCGACGCCTTC. Full variable domain (outside the CDR3, taken from reference TRBV11-2 and TRBJ1-2): EAGVAQSPRYKIIEKRQSVAFWCNPISGHATLYWYQQILGQGPKLLIQFQNNGVVDDSQLPKDRFSAERLKGVDSTLKIQPAKLEDSAVYLCASSLDFGLDAFGSGTRLTVV.

CDR3 coding DNA: TGCGCCAGCAGCTTGGCCGCGGGGAGCTCCTACGAGCAGTACTTC. The encoded protein is CASSLAAGSSYEQYF. The chain recombines TRBV5-1 with TRBJ2-7; D is perhaps TRBD2 (6 bases). CDR1 SGHRS and CDR2 YFSETQ come from the germline V gene. V was trimmed by 0 bases and J by 0 bases, leaving 10 bases between them. The CDR3 sequence is 15 residues long.

The chain recombines TRBV7-8 with TRBJ1-5; 11 positions match TRBD1. Germline-derived CDR1 and CDR2 are SGHVS and FQNEAQ. V was clipped by 4 bases and J by 6 bases; unmatched bases: 8. The CDR3 loop spans 16 amino acids. The CDR3 loop is CASSSSDRGQGQPQHF. For the CDR3, the DNA is TGTGCCAGCAGCTCTTCGGACAGGGGGCAGGGTCAGCCCCAGCATTTT.

This clone was detected once. V usage is TRBV5-4 and J usage is TRBJ2-7; TRBD2 matches at 11 bases. J was trimmed by 2 bases and V by 4 bases; bases with no gene match: 8. Germline-derived CDR1 and CDR2 are SGHNT and YYREEE (reference sequence). The CDR3 is made up of 16 amino acids. In DNA form, the CDR3 reads TGTGCCAGCAGCCGCTCCTTTAGCGGGGGGGCCTACGAGCAGTACTTC. It specifies CASSRSFSGGAYEQYF.

The sample holds one count of this clone. The V gene is TRBV5-1, the J gene TRBJ1-4; 7 bases match TRBD1. With V trimmed by 4 bases and J by 5 bases, 5 bases remained unmatched. The CDR3 is made up of 14 amino acids. CDR1 is SGHRS, CDR2 YFSETQ, per germline. The CDR3 coding sequence is TGCGCCAGCAGCCCTACAGGGGTGAATGAAAAACTGTTTTTT. Translating gives CASSPTGVNEKLFF.

The V and J genes are TRBV18 and TRBJ1-1; no definite D call. CDR3 length equals 13 residues. The germline V and J ends were trimmed by 3 bases and 4 bases, with 9 bases remaining between them. Germline V lookup: CDR1 KGHSH, CDR2 LQKENI. The CDR3 sequence: CASSPLAGTEAFF. CDR3 coding DNA: TGTGCCAGCTCACCCCTCGCCGGCACTGAAGCTTTCTTT.

This rearrangement joins TRBV27 to TRBJ2-2; TRBD1 matches at 9 bases. Germline V gene lookup returns CDR1 MNHEY and CDR2 SMNVEV (reference sequence). Germline trimming cut 2 bases from V and 5 bases from J; bases unmatched to any gene: 3. The CDR3 runs to 15 residues. In DNA form, the CDR3 reads TGTGCCAGCAGTTTAGGGACAGGGTTGACCGGGGAGCTGTTTTTT. This encodes CASSLGTGLTGELFF.

The chain links TRBV7-2 to TRBJ2-6; TRBD1 aligns across 9 bases. After removal of 5 bases from V and 4 bases from J, the junction contained 9 bases not matched to a gene. CDR3 length equals 17 residues. CDR1 is SGHTA, CDR2 FQGNSA, per germline. DNA of the CDR3: TGTGCCAGCAGCACGTCCCGGGACAGGGTCGGGGCCAACGTCCTGACTTTC. Translated, it gives CASSTSRDRVGANVLTF.

The chain joins TRBV19 to TRBJ2-1, with 8 positions matching TRBD1. Germline trimming cut 5 bases from V and 7 bases from J; bases unmatched to any gene: 7. Looked up from germline, CDR1 is LNHDA and CDR2 is SQIVND (reference sequence). CDR3 length equals 14 residues. The CDR3 nucleotides are TGTGCCAGTAGTCCCGGACAGGGTCTGAATGAGCAGTTCTTC. It yields the protein CASSPGQGLNEQFF. Together with reference TRBV19 and TRBJ2-1, the CDR3 gives the full variable domain: DGGITQSPKYLFRKEGQNVTLSCEQNLNHDAMYWYRQDPGQGLRLIYYSQIVNDFQKGDIAEGYSVSREKKESFPLTVTSAQKNPTAFYLCASSPGQGLNEQFFGPGTRLTVL.

The chain couples TRBV2 to TRBJ1-5; tentatively, D is TRBD1 (5 bases). Germline V gene sequence: CDR1 SNHLY, CDR2 FYNNEI. The CDR3 covers 14 residues. The germline V and J ends were trimmed by 4 bases and 6 bases, with 13 bases remaining between them. The CDR3 coding sequence is TGTGCCAGCAGTGGTAGGGAGGGGCTTCAGCCCCAGCATTTT. Amino acid sequence: CASSGREGLQPQHF.

V gene TRBV15 combines with J gene TRBJ1-1, with D unclear. V lost 3 bases and J lost 8, with 10 bases in between. This CDR3 is 12 amino acids long. Germline V gene data show CDR1 as LNHNV and CDR2 as YYDKDF (reference sequence). CDR3 loop: CATSSPRSEAFF. CDR3 DNA: TGTGCCACCAGCAGCCCCAGGTCCGAAGCTTTCTTT.

Only one count was recorded for this clone. V and J are TRBV12-5 and TRBJ2-3, with D perhaps TRBD1 (6 bases). Per germline, CDR1 LGHNT and CDR2 FRNRAP. The CDR3 has 15 residues. Trimming pared 1 base from V and 0 bases from J, leaving 8 bases between. CDR3 bases: TGTGCTAGTGGTTTGGGTGGACAGAGCACAGATACGCAGTATTTT. The encoded protein is CASGLGGQSTDTQYF.

V usage is TRBV19 and J usage is TRBJ1-1, with D possibly TRBD1 on 5 matching bases. Germline V CDR1 and CDR2: LNHDA, SQIVND (reference sequence). The CDR3 has 15 residues. Trimming stripped 7 bases from V and 0 bases from J, with 15 bases between. The CDR3 protein is CASISLPGLNTEAFF. DNA of the CDR3: TGTGCCAGTATTTCCCTCCCAGGGCTGAACACTGAAGCTTTCTTT.

The gene calls are TRBV29-1 and TRBJ1-1; D may be TRBD1 (5 bases). CDR1 and CDR2 (germline): SQVTM, ANQGSEA. CDR3 length equals 14 residues. V was trimmed by 5 bases and J by 4 bases, leaving 17 bases between them. The CDR3 nucleotides are TGCAGCGTTCAGGTCACAGCGGGGGGCACTGAAGCTTTCTTT. Translating it yields CSVQVTAGGTEAFF.

This clone is a singleton in its sample. V and J are TRBV5-1 and TRBJ2-5, with 8 nucleotides matching TRBD2. The trim removed 4 bases at V and 5 bases at J, leaving 10 bases unmatched. This CDR3 comprises 15 residues. Germline-derived CDR1 and CDR2 are SGHRS and YFSETQ. CDR3 in DNA: TGCGCCAGCAGCCTCGGGACTAGATTGGTGGAGACCCAGTACTTC. It codes for CASSLGTRLVETQYF.

The chain recombines TRBV7-9 with TRBJ2-3, with D possibly TRBD2 on 6 matching bases. CDR1 is SEHNR, CDR2 FQNEAQ, per germline (reference sequence). Trimming cost V 1 base and J 4 bases, with 6 bases left between them. CDR3 length: 13 amino acids. CDR3 coding DNA: TGTGCCAGCAGCTTAGGGGGGGCAGATACGCAGTATTTT. As protein: CASSLGGADTQYF.

The CDR3 spells CASSPRGYEQYF. The CDR3 DNA is TGTGCCAGCAGCCCGCGGGGTTACGAGCAGTACTTC. J is TRBJ2-7 and V is TRBV5-6; tentatively, D is TRBD2 (6 bases). The CDR3 runs to 12 residues. V lost 4 bases and J 4 bases, leaving 9 bases between the germline ends. Germline CDR1 is SGHDT and CDR2 is YYEEEE.

V gene TRBV5-1 combines with J gene TRBJ1-2; 7 bases agree with TRBD1. The CDR3 consists of 15 residues. V dropped 0 bases and J dropped 5; count of bases not matched to a gene: 7. The germline V gene has CDR1 SGHRS and CDR2 YFSETQ. The DNA of the CDR3 is TGCGCCAGCAGCTTGGGCCCCGGGACAGATTATGGCTACACCTTC. It codes for CASSLGPGTDYGYTF.

This chain links TRBV7-3 with TRBJ1-1; D remains unclear. Germline V gene sequence: CDR1 SGHTA, CDR2 FQGTGA. The CDR3 spans 14 residues. V lost 2 bases to trimming and J lost 2 bases, with 9 bases between them. CDR3: CASSLYARNTEAFF. The CDR3 DNA is TGTGCCAGCAGCTTATACGCGCGTAACACTGAAGCTTTCTTT. Looking up the rest from reference TRBV7-3 and TRBJ1-1 gives the full variable domain: GAGVSQTPSNKVTEKGKYVELRCDPISGHTALYWYRQSLGQGPEFLIYFQGTGAADDSGLPNDRFFAVRPEGSVSTLKIQRTERGDSAVYLCASSLYARNTEAFFGQGTRLTVV.

This clone is a singleton in its sample. This chain joins TRBV4-1 and TRBJ1-2; 8 bases map to TRBD1. This CDR3 contains 15 residues. Germline CDR1 MGHRA, CDR2 YSYEKL. The ends lost 1 base at V and 4 bases at J; junction bases unmatched: 5. CDR3: CASSQGPDRVYGYTF. CDR3 nucleotides: TGCGCCAGCAGCCAAGGGCCGGACAGGGTCTATGGCTACACCTTC.

V is TRBV11-3 and J is TRBJ2-3, with TRBD1 matching 8 bases. The V gene's germline CDR1 is SGHNT and CDR2 YENEEA. The CDR3 spans 14 residues. The trim removed 3 bases at V and 2 bases at J, leaving 1 base unmatched. This chain's CDR3 is CASSLGQDTDTQYF. The CDR3 coding sequence is TGTGCCAGCAGCTTGGGACAGGACACAGATACGCAGTATTTT.

This sequence joins TRBV7-2 and TRBJ1-3; D ambiguous. Trimming pared 1 base from V and 0 bases from J, leaving 10 bases between. CDR3 length equals 16 residues. Germline CDR1 is SGHTA and CDR2 is FQGNSA. CDR3 coding DNA: TGTGCCAGCAGCTTAGTTCCAGGTTCCTCTGGAAACACCATATATTTT. This codes for CASSLVPGSSGNTIYF.

The gene calls are TRBV7-3 and TRBJ1-2, with 7 bases aligning to TRBD1. Losses at the gene ends were 5 bases for V and 0 bases for J; bases not matched to a gene: 6. From germline, CDR1 is SGHTA and CDR2 FQGTGA. The CDR3 covers 15 residues. CDR3 residues: CASSPDRVSNYGYTF. The CDR3 DNA reads as TGTGCCAGCAGCCCCGACAGGGTTTCTAACTATGGCTACACCTTC.

This clone was counted only a few times. The gene calls are TRBV14 and TRBJ2-7, with TRBD2 matching over 8 bases. V trimming: 1 base; J trimming: 2 bases; junction bases outside the gene matches: 4. The germline gives CDR1 SGHDN, CDR2 FVKESK. The CDR3 has 15 amino acids. Written as DNA, the CDR3 is TGTGCCAGCAGCCAAGTCGATAGCGGGACCTACGAGCAGTACTTC. Amino acid sequence: CASSQVDSGTYEQYF.